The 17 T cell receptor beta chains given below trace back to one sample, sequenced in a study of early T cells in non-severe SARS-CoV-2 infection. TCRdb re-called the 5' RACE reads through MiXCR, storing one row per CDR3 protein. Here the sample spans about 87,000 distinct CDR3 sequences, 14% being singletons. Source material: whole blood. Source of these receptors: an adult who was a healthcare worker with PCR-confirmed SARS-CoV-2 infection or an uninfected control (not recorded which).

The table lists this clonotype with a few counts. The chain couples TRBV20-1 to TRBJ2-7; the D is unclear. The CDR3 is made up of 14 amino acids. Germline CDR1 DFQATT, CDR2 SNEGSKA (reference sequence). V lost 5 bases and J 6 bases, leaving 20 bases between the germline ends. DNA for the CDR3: TGCAGTGCTCCCCAGTTACCAGGCCCTTTCGAGCAGTACTTC. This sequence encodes CSAPQLPGPFEQYF.

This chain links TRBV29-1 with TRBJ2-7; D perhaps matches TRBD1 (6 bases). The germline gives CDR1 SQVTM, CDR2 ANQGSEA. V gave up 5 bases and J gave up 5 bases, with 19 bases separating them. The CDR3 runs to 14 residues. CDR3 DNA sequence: TGCAGCGTTTCGAACAGGGTGCCCCCGGACGAGCAGTACTTC. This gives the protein CSVSNRVPPDEQYF.

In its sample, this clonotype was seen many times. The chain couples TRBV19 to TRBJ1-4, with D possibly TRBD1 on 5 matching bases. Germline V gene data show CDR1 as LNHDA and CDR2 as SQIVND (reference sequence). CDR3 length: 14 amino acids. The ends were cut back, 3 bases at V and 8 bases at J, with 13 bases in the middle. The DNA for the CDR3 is TGTGCCAGTAGTATTCGGGGGATGGCGGAAAAACTGTTTTTT. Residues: CASSIRGMAEKLFF.

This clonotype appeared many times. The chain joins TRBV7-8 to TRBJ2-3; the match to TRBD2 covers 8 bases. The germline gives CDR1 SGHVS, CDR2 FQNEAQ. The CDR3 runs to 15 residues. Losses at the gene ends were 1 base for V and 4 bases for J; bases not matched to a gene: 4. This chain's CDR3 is CASSLVSGRADTQYF. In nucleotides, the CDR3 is TGTGCCAGCAGCTTAGTGAGCGGGAGAGCAGATACGCAGTATTTT.

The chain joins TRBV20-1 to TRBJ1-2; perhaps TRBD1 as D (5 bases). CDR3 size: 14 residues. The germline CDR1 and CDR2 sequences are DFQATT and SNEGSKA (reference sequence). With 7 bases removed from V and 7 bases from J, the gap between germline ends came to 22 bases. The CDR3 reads CSGNDGRGSSGYTF. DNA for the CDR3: TGCAGTGGAAACGATGGTCGGGGGTCTAGTGGCTACACCTTC.

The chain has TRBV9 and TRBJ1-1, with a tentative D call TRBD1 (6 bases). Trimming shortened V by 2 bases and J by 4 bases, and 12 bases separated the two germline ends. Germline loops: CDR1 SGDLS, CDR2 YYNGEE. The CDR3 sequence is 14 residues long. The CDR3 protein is CASSVEDSLTEAFF. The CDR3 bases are TGTGCCAGCAGCGTCGAGGACAGCCTCACTGAAGCTTTCTTT.

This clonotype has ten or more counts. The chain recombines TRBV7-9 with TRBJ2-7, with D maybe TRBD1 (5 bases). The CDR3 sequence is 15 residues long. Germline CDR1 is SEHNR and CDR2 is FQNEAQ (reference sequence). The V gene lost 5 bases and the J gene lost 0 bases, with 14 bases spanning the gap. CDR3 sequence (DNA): TGTGCCAGCAGCCCACCTGACAGACGCTCCTACGAGCAGTACTTC. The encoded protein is CASSPPDRRSYEQYF.

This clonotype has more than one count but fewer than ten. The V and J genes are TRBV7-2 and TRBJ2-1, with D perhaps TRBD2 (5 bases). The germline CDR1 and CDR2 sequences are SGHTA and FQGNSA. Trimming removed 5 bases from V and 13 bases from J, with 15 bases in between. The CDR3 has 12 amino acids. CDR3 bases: TGTGCCAGCAGCCATCGAGATCCGGGACAGTTCTTC. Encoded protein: CASSHRDPGQFF.

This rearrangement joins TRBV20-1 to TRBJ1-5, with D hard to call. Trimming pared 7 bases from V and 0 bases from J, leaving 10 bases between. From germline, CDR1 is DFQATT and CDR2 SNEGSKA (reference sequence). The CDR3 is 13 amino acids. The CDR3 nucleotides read TGCAGTGTATCCGTAGATAGCAATCAGCCCCAGCATTTT. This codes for CSVSVDSNQPQHF.

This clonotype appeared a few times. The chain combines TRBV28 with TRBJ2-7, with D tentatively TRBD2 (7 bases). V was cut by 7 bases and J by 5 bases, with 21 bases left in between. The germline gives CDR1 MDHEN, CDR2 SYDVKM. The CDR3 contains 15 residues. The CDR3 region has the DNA TGTGCCAGCAACAATCGGGGGGCGCTTAGCCACGAGCAGTACTTC. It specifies CASNNRGALSHEQYF.

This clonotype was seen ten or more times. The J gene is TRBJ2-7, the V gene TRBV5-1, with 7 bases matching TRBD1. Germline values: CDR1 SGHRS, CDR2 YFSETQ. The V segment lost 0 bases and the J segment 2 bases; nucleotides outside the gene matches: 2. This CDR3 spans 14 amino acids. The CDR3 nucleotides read TGCGCCAGCAGCTTGGGGCAGGGGGCCTACGAGCAGTACTTC. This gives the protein CASSLGQGAYEQYF.

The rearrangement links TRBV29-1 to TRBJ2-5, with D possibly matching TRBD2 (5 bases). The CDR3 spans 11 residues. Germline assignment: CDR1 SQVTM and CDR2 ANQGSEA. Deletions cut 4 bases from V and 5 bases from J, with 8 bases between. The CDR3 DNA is TGCAGCGTTGGCGGGCGGGAGACCCAGTACTTC. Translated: CSVGGRETQYF.

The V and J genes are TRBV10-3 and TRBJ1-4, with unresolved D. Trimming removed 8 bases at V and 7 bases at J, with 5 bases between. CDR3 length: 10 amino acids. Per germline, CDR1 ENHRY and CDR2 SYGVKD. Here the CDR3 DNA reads TGTGCCATCGGGAGTGAAAAACTGTTTTTT. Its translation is CAIGSEKLFF.

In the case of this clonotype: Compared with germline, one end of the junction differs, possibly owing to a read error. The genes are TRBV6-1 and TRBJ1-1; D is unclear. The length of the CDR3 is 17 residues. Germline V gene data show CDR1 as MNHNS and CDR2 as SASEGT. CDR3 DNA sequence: TGTGCCAGCAGTGAAAACTGGGATCCCAATCGGAACACCGAAGCTTTCTTT. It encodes CASSENWDPNRNTEAFF.

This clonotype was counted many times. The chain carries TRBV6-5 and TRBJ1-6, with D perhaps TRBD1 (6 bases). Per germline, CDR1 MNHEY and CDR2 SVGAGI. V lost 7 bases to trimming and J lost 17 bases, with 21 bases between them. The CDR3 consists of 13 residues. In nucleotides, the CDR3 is TGTGCCAGCACCCCAGGTCTCGGGGGGCTTGTCCACTTT. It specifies CASTPGLGGLVHF.

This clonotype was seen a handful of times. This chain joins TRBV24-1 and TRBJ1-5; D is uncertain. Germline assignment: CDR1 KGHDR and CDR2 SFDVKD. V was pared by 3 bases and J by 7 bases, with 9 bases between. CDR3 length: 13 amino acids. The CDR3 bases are TGTGCCACCAGTGATCCGATCGGGCAGCCCCAGCATTTT. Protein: CATSDPIGQPQHF.

In DNA form, the CDR3 reads TGTGCCAGCAGCAAAGAAGGAAAGCGGTTGAACACCGGGGAGCTGTTTTTT. Its translation: CASSKEGKRLNTGELFF. The chain combines TRBV21-1 with TRBJ2-2; no check of the table's D call, TRBD2, against the DNA was made. TRBV21-1 is reported as a pseudogene. The CDR3 totals 17 residues.